This entry is about one TCR beta chain. Its cognate antigen is unknown. The entry originates in a study of graft-versus-host responses after intestinal transplantation. Sequencing used immunoSEQ multiplex PCR; TCRdb keeps in-frame clones, though not all of them. The data hold over 75,000 clones, with 88% observed a single time. The CDR3 sequence is 16 residues long. Germline V gene sequence: CDR1 LGHNA, CDR2 YNFKEQ. J gave up 5 bases and V 0 bases, and 5 bases lay outside the gene matches. The chain employs TRBV4-2 and TRBJ1-5, with TRBD1 matching over 9 bases. The receptor was isolated from a human donor who was the organ donor for an intestinal transplant. Sequenced here: unstimulated CD4+ T cells sorted from spleen or lymph node cells, sampled before transplant. CDR3 region: CASSQDPWTGDQPQHF. In DNA, the CDR3 is TGTGCCAGCAGCCAAGATCCTTGGACAGGGGATCAGCCCCAGCATTTT.